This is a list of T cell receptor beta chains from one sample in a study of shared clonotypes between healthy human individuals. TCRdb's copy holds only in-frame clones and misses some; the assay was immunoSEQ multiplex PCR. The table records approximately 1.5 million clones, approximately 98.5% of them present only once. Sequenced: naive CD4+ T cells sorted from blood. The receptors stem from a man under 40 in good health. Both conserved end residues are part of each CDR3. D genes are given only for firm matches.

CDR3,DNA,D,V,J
CASSNPTGNEQYF,TGCGCCAGCAGCAACCCGACAGGAAACGAGCAGTACTTC,.,TRBV5-1,TRBJ2-7
CASSGLAGSYEQYF,TGTGCCAGCAGTGGACTAGCGGGATCCTACGAGCAGTACTTC,TRBD2,TRBV25-1,TRBJ2-7
CASARGVYEQYF,TGTGCCAGCGCCAGGGGGGTTTACGAGCAGTACTTC,.,TRBV7-9,TRBJ2-7
CASSLEGQVFFSEQYF,TGTGCCAGCAGCTTAGAAGGACAGGTCTTTTTTTCCGAGCAGTACTTC,TRBD1,TRBV11-2,TRBJ2-7
CASSRDRGTRKNIQYF,TGTGCCAGCAGCCGGGACAGGGGGACTCGCAAAAACATTCAGTACTTC,TRBD1,TRBV7-2,TRBJ2-4
CASSVGDTEAFF,TGTGCCAGCAGCGTAGGTGACACTGAAGCTTTCTTT,.,TRBV9,TRBJ1-1
CAWGDKRVEDNEQFF,TGTGCCTGGGGTGATAAGCGGGTAGAAGACAATGAGCAGTTCTTC,.,TRBV30,TRBJ2-1
CASSFKGGSEQFF,TGTGCCAGCAGCTTTAAGGGGGGCAGTGAGCAGTTCTTC,.,TRBV7-7,TRBJ2-1
CASSPRTSGRQSSYEQYF,TGTGCCAGCTCACCAAGGACTAGCGGGAGGCAGAGCTCCTACGAGCAGTACTTC,TRBD2,TRBV18,TRBJ2-7
CASSPTGAATEAFF,TGTGCCAGCAGCCCTACAGGGGCAGCCACTGAAGCTTTCTTT,TRBD1,TRBV7-2,TRBJ1-1
CASSYSTSGTDTQYF,TGTGCCAGCAGTTACTCTACTAGCGGGACAGATACGCAGTATTTT,TRBD2,TRBV6-6,TRBJ2-3
CASGGAFF,TGCGCCAGCGGGGGAGCTTTCTTT,.,TRBV5-1,TRBJ1-1
CASSQVGLAGGQAHNEQFF,TGCGCCAGCAGTCAGGTGGGGCTAGCGGGAGGACAGGCACACAATGAGCAGTTCTTC,TRBD2,TRBV23-1,TRBJ2-1
CAWRKGAGNTIYF,TGTGCCTGGAGAAAAGGGGCTGGAAACACCATATATTTT,.,TRBV30,TRBJ1-3
CASSFGGTDTQYF,TGTGCCAGCAGTTTTGGGGGGACAGATACGCAGTATTTT,.,TRBV27,TRBJ2-3
CASSYSLRMNTEAFF,TGTGCCAGCAGTTACTCGCTCAGGATGAACACTGAAGCTTTCTTT,.,TRBV6-5,TRBJ1-1
CASSLVFPSGRGLSTDTQYF,TGCGCCAGCAGCTTGGTGTTTCCTAGCGGGAGAGGCCTTAGCACAGATACGCAGTATTTT,TRBD2,TRBV5-1,TRBJ2-3
CASSSGTGEYEQYF,TGTGCCAGCAGCTCCGGGACAGGAGAATACGAGCAGTACTTC,TRBD1,TRBV7-2,TRBJ2-7
CASSIVEGTGELFF,TGTGCCAGTAGTATAGTAGAGGGCACCGGGGAGCTGTTTTTT,.,TRBV19,TRBJ2-2
CASSLAPSGRDTQYF,TGTGCCAGCAGCTTGGCGCCTAGCGGGAGAGATACGCAGTATTTT,TRBD2,TRBV5-6,TRBJ2-3
CASSVTAQETQYF,TGTGCCAGCAGCGTAACAGCGCAAGAGACCCAGTACTTC,.,TRBV9,TRBJ2-5
CASRQPGLAKGSVLNEQFF,TGTGCCAGCCGTCAACCGGGACTAGCGAAAGGGTCGGTTTTGAATGAGCAGTTCTTC,TRBD2,TRBV2,TRBJ2-1
CASSPRGLASSYNEQFF,TGTGCCAGCAGCCCGAGGGGACTTGCGAGCTCCTACAATGAGCAGTTCTTC,.,TRBV11-2,TRBJ2-1
CSVSREGPDTQYF,TGCAGCGTATCGCGGGAGGGCCCGGATACGCAGTATTTT,TRBD2,TRBV29-1,TRBJ2-3
CASSPGLVRDTQYF,TGTGCCAGCAGTCCAGGACTAGTAAGAGATACGCAGTATTTT,TRBD2,TRBV28,TRBJ2-3
CASRPGGEKLFF,TGTGCCAGCAGGCCGGGAGGGGAAAAACTGTTTTTT,.,TRBV28,TRBJ1-4
CASSLEVGIRNTEAFF,TGTGCCAGCAGCTTGGAGGTGGGGATTAGGAACACTGAAGCTTTCTTT,.,TRBV5-4,TRBJ1-1
CSVVPGQGGTEAFF,TGCAGCGTTGTCCCTGGACAGGGCGGGACTGAAGCTTTCTTT,TRBD1,TRBV29-1,TRBJ1-1
CASSLGRVYTGELFF,TGCGCCAGCAGCTTGGGTAGGGTTTACACCGGGGAGCTGTTTTTT,.,TRBV5-1,TRBJ2-2